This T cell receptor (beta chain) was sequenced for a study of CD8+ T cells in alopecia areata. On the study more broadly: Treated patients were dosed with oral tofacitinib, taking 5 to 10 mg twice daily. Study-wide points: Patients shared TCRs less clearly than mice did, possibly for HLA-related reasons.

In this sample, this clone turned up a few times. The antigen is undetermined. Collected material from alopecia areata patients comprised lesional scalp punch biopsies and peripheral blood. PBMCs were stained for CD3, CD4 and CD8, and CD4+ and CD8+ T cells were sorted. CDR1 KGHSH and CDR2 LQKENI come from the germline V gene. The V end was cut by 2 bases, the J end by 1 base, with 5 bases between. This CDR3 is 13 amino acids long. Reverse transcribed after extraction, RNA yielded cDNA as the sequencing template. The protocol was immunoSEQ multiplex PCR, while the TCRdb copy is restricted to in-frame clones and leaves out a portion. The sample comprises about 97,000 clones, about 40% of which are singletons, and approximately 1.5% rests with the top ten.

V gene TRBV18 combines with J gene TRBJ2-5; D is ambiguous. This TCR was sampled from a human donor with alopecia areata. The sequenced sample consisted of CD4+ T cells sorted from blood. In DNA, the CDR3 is TGTGCCAGCTCACCAATCCCCCAAGAGACCCAGTACTTC. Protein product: CASSPIPQETQYF.